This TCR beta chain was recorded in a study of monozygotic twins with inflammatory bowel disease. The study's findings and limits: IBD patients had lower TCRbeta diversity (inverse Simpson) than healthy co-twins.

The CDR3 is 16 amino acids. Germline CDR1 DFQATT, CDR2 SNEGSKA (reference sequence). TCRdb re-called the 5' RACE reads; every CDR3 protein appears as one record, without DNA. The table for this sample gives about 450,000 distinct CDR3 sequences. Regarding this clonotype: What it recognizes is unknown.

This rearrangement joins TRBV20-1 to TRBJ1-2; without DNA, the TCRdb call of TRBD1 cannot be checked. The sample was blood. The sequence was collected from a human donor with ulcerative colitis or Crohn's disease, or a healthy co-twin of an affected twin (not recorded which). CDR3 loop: CSATNFRDSISYGYTF.